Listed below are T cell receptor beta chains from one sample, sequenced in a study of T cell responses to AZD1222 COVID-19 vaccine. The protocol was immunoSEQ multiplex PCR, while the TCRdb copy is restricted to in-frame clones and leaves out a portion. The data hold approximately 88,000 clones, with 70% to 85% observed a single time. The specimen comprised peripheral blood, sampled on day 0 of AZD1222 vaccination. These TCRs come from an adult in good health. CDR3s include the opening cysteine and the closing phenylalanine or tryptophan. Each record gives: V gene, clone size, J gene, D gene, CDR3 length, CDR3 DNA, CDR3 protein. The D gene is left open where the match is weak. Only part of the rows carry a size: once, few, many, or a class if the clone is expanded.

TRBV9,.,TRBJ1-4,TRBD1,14,TGTGCCAGCAGCCCCACAGGGGCGTATGAAAAACTGTTTTTT,CASSPTGAYEKLFF
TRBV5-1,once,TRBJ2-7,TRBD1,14,TGCGCCAGCAGCTTAGATCCAGGGGGCTACGAGCAGTACTTC,CASSLDPGGYEQYF
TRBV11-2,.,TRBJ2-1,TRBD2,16,TGTGCCAGCAAACTACTAGCGGGAGGGACAGGCGGTGAGCAGTTCTTC,CASKLLAGGTGGEQFF
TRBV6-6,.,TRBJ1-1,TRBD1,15,TGTGCCAGCAGTTACCGGGACAGGGGGGGCACTGAAGCTTTCTTT,CASSYRDRGGTEAFF
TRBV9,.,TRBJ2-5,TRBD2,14,TGTGCCAGCAGCACAGGACTAGATGGAGAGACCCAGTACTTC,CASSTGLDGETQYF
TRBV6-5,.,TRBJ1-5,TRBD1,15,TGTGCCAGCAGGAGACAGGGCGGAAGCAATCAGCCCCAGCATTTT,CASRRQGGSNQPQHF
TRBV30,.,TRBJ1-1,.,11,TGTGCCTGGAGTCTAGACACTGAAGCTTTCTTT,CAWSLDTEAFF
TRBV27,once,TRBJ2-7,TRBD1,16,TGTGCCAGCAGTGCATCCGGGACAGGGTCCTCCTACGAGCAGTACTTC,CASSASGTGSSYEQYF
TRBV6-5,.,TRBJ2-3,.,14,TGTGCCAGCAGTCCAGGAGGGGACACAGATACGCAGTATTTT,CASSPGGDTDTQYF
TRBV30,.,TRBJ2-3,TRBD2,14,TGTGCCTGGAGTGAAGCGGGAGGGCCGGGTACGCAGTATTTT,CAWSEAGGPGTQYF
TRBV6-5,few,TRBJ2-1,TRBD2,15,TGTGCCAGCAGCTTCTCGGGACTAGCGGGAGCAGGGCAGTTCTTC,CASSFSGLAGAGQFF
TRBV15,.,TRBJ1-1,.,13,TGTGCCACCAGAATATGGCAGAACACTGAAGCTTTCTTT,CATRIWQNTEAFF
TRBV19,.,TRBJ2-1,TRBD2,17,TGTGCCAGTAGTATTAGCGGGACCAAAGGCCCATACAATGAGCAGTTCTTC,CASSISGTKGPYNEQFF
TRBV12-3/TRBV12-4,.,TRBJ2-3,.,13,TGTGCCAGCACCAGGGACAACACAGATACGCAGTATTTT,CASTRDNTDTQYF
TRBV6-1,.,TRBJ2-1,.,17,TGTGCCAGCAGTGAAGATGGGCCAGGGGCTACCTACAATGAGCAGTTCTTC,CASSEDGPGATYNEQFF
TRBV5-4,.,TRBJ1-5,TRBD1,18,TGTGCCAGCAGCACTTACTGGCCCACAGGGGATAGCAATCAGCCCCAGCATTTT,CASSTYWPTGDSNQPQHF
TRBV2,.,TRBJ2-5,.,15,TGTGCCAGCAGGACTCCTTTTCAATCTGGGGAGACCCAGTACTTC,CASRTPFQSGETQYF
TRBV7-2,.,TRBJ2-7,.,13,TGTGCCAGCAGCTTAGCGGGATGGGCCGAGCAGTACTTC,CASSLAGWAEQYF
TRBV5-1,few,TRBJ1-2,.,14,TGCGCCAGCAGCTTGGAGTCGGTTAACTATGGCTACACCTTC,CASSLESVNYGYTF
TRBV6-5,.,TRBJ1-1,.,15,TGTGCCTTAACGAGGGGGGACGTGGCGAACACTGAAGCTTTCTTT,CALTRGDVANTEAFF
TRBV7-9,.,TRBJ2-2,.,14,TGTGCCAGCAGCTTAGGGGCCGCAACCGGGGAGCTGTTTTTT,CASSLGAATGELFF
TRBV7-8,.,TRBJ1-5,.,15,TGTGCCAGCAGCTTTCTAGGGTATAGCAATCAGCCCCAGCATTTT,CASSFLGYSNQPQHF
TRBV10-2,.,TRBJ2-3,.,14,TGCGCCAGCCGGGACTTGTATGAGGGAGATACGCAGTATTTT,CASRDLYEGDTQYF
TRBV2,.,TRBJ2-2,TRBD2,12,TGTGCCAGCACCCGGGAGGACGGGGAGCTGTTTTTT,CASTREDGELFF
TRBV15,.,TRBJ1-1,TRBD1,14,TGTGCCACCAGCAGAAGGACAGGGAGGACTGAAGCTTTCTTT,CATSRRTGRTEAFF